This TCR beta chain originates from a study of breast tumors, draining lymph nodes, adjacent tissues. The lymph nodes were axillary draining lymph nodes from breast cancer patients. From the multiplex PCR reads, TCRdb called clonotypes with MiXCR, one entry per CDR3 protein. The repertoire holds around 140,000 distinct CDR3 sequences, more than 20% seen once, with around 2.7% in the top ten. Study-level findings and limits: Tumor and nontumor repertoires were significantly more similar in luminal-like than in basal-like breast cancer. The data were judged consistent with most tumor T cells coming from lymph node and expanding in tumor. Data only fit, rather than demonstrated, lymph node origin of most tumor T cells. Tumor TCR diversity was below lymph nodes but above nontumor tissue.

Details on this clonotype: The antigen remains undetermined.

Germline V gene lookup returns CDR1 SGHAT and CDR2 FQDESV (reference sequence). Deletions cut 3 bases from V and 5 bases from J, with 10 bases between. CDR3 size: 13 residues. The V call is TRBV11-1, the J call TRBJ1-1; no clear D. This TCR came from a female donor with breast cancer. Some clones in this sample may be carry-over from other donors' samples. The sequenced sample consisted of axillary lymph node tissue. CDR3 residues: CASSFRGGTEAFF. The CDR3 DNA reads as TGTGCCAGCAGCTTCCGGGGAGGGACTGAAGCTTTCTTT. Using reference TRBV11-1 and TRBJ1-1 for the parts outside the CDR3, the full variable domain is EAEVAQSPRYKITEKSQAVAFWCDPISGHATLYWYRQILGQGPELLVQFQDESVVDDSQLPKDRFSAERLKGVDSTLKIQPAELGDSAMYLCASSFRGGTEAFFGQGTRLTVV.